The 13 T cell receptor beta chains in this list originate from one sample, sequenced in a study of identical twins. TCRdb reanalysed the 5' RACE reads using MiXCR and keeps one entry per CDR3 protein. The profile shows approximately 620,000 distinct CDR3 sequences, under 9% of them singletons. This sample was also put to use in a study of yellow fever vaccine responses in identical twins.

Sequenced material: PBMCs. The origin of the receptors is a woman between 18 and 30 years old in good health.

In this sample, this clonotype turned up a few times. The rearrangement uses TRBV12-3 or TRBV12-4 and TRBJ1-2, with D uncertain. The CDR3 is 14 residues long. Trimming took off 3 bases at V and 3 bases at J, with 11 bases between the two ends. CDR3 DNA: TGTGCCAGCAGTTTCCACGGCATGTACTATGGCTACACCTTC. The encoded protein is CASSFHGMYYGYTF.

This clonotype showed up just a few times. The chain carries TRBV5-5 and TRBJ2-3; TRBD2 is a possible D gene (6 bases). Trimming left V 2 bases short and J 0 bases short, with 13 bases between. The CDR3 is 16 amino acids. Germline lookup yields CDR1 SGHKS and CDR2 YYEKEE (reference sequence). The chain's CDR3 is CASSLEAGRSTDTQYF. In DNA, the CDR3 is TGTGCCAGCAGCTTAGAAGCGGGCCGAAGCACAGATACGCAGTATTTT.

This clonotype was detected only a few times. The chain recombines TRBV7-9 with TRBJ1-1; no clear D. The V end lost 4 bases, the J end lost 1 base, and 16 bases lay between the germline ends. The CDR3 runs to 16 residues. The germline V gene has CDR1 SEHNR and CDR2 FQNEAQ (reference sequence). CDR3 region: CASSSGKIARNTEAFF. Here the CDR3 DNA reads TGTGCCAGCAGCTCAGGAAAAATCGCCCGGAACACTGAAGCTTTCTTT.

The genes are TRBV29-1 and TRBJ2-5; 7 nucleotides agree with TRBD1. J gave up 3 bases and V 7 bases, and 23 bases lay outside the gene matches. The CDR3 length is 18 residues. In germline, CDR1 is SQVTM, CDR2 ANQGSEA. CDR3 in amino acids: CSAEGSTGETVFEETQYF. In nucleotides, the CDR3 is TGCAGCGCCGAGGGGAGCACAGGGGAGACTGTATTTGAAGAGACCCAGTACTTC.

To note about this clonotype: The junction and the germline gene differ at one end; a read error may be behind it. This sequence joins TRBV7-7 and TRBJ2-3, with 9 bases matching TRBD2. CDR1 is SSHAT, CDR2 FNYEAQ, per germline (reference sequence). There are 15 residues in the CDR3. As DNA, the CDR3 is TGTGCTAGCAGCTTTGGCGGGGGGGCCTACGATACGCAGTATTTT. Translation gives CASSFGGGAYDTQYF.

This clonotype has more than one count but fewer than ten. DNA for the CDR3: TGCAGTGCTAGAGGGAGGGGGAGGAATGAGCAGTTCTTC. The encoded protein is CSARGRGRNEQFF. This chain joins TRBV20-1 and TRBJ2-1, with D possibly being TRBD1 or TRBD2 (6 bases each). The V end was cut by 1 base, the J end by 7 bases, with 11 bases between. The germline gives CDR1 DFQATT, CDR2 SNEGSKA (reference sequence). This CDR3 comprises 13 residues.

The rearrangement links TRBV4-3 to TRBJ2-2, with TRBD2 identical over 9 bases. The trim removed 1 base at V and 6 bases at J, leaving 6 bases unmatched. This CDR3 is 16 amino acids long. CDR1 is LGHNA, CDR2 YSLEER, per germline. The CDR3 protein is CASSQGRGGVAGELFF. The CDR3 nucleotides are TGCGCCAGCAGCCAAGGGCGGGGGGGGGTCGCCGGGGAGCTGTTTTTT.

This clonotype appeared many times. The rearrangement uses TRBV11-2 and TRBJ2-5; 10 bases are a match to TRBD2. Germline CDR1 and CDR2: SGHAT and FQNNGV. V was pared by 1 base and J by 6 bases, with 5 bases of the junction left unmatched. This CDR3 is 15 amino acids long. CDR3 sequence (DNA): TGTGCCAGCAGCTTAGCTAGCGGGAGTTTGAAGACCCAGTACTTC. It translates to CASSLASGSLKTQYF.

This clonotype was recorded a few times. CDR3 sequence: CASSLSRQGLDLYTQYF. The CDR3 DNA reads as TGTGCCAGCAGTTTATCCCGACAGGGGCTCGACCTATATACGCAGTATTTT. This rearrangement joins TRBV27 to TRBJ2-3, with TRBD1 identical over 8 bases. CDR3 length equals 17 residues. V shed 0 bases and J 7 bases; nucleotides not matched to a gene: 12. The germline gives CDR1 MNHEY, CDR2 SMNVEV (reference sequence).

The CDR3: CASSLGHRAEQYF. CDR3 coding DNA: TGTGCCAGCAGCTTAGGGCACAGGGCCGAGCAGTACTTC. The chain links TRBV11-2 to TRBJ2-7; maybe TRBD1 (6 bases). The CDR3 totals 13 residues. The V and J ends lost 1 base and 6 bases respectively, with 10 bases between them. The V gene's germline CDR1 is SGHAT and CDR2 FQNNGV.

This clonotype has more than one count but fewer than ten. J is TRBJ2-7 and V is TRBV7-9; no definite D call. CDR1 is SEHNR, CDR2 FQNEAQ, per germline (reference sequence). There are 13 residues in the CDR3. Trimming took 4 bases from V and 7 from J, leaving 14 bases between them. The CDR3 region is CASSSGPPNEQYF. CDR3 DNA: TGTGCCAGCAGCTCAGGCCCTCCCAATGAGCAGTACTTC. The variable domain in full, completed from reference TRBV7-9 and TRBJ2-7, reads DTGVSQNPRHKITKRGQNVTFRCDPISEHNRLYWYRQTLGQGPEFLTYFQNEAQLEKSRLLSDRFSAERPKGSFSTLEIQRTEQGDSAMYLCASSSGPPNEQYFGPGTRLTVT.

This clonotype was detected only a few times. This sequence joins TRBV4-3 and TRBJ2-7; possible D gene TRBD1, 6 bases. V lost 6 bases and J lost 4, with 19 bases in between. The germline gives CDR1 LGHNA, CDR2 YSLEER. The CDR3 has 15 amino acids. Here the CDR3 reads CASSHWDGQKYEQYF. In nucleotides, the CDR3 is TGCGCCAGCAGTCATTGGGACGGACAGAAATACGAGCAGTACTTC.

This clonotype was observed a handful of times. This chain uses TRBV14 with TRBJ2-7; the D is unclear. This CDR3 has 16 amino acids. V shed 1 base and J shed 4 bases, with 17 bases lying between them. CDR1 is SGHDN, CDR2 FVKESK, per germline. The CDR3 coding sequence is TGTGCCAGCAGCCAAGTGAGTCAGCCGCCTTTTTACGAGCAGTACTTC. Protein: CASSQVSQPPFYEQYF.